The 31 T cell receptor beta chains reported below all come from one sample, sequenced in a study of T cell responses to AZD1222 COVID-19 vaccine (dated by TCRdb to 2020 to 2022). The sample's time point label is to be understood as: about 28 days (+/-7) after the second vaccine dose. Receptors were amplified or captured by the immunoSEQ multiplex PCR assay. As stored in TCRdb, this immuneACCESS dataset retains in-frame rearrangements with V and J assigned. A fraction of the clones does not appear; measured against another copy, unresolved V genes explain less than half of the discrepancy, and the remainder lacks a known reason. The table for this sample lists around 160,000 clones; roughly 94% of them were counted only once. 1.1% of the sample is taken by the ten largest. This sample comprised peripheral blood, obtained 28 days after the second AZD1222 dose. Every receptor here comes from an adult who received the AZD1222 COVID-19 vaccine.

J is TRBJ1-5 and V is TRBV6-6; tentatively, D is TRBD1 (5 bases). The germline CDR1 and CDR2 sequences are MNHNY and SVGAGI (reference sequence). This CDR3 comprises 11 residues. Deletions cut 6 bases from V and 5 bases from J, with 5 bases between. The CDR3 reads CASRQDQPQHF. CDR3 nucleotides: TGTGCCAGCAGACAGGATCAGCCCCAGCATTTT.

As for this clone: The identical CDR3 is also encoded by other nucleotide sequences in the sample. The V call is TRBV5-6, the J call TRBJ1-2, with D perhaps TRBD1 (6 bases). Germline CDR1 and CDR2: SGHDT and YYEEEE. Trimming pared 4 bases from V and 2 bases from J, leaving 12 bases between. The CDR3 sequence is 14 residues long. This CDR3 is CASSLGTPNYGYTF. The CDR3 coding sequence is TGTGCCAGCAGCCTAGGGACACCGAACTATGGCTACACCTTC.

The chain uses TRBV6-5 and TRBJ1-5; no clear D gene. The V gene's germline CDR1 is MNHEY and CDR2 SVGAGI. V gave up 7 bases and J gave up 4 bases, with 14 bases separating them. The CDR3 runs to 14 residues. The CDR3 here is CASTPSTDNQPQHF. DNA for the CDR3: TGTGCCAGCACCCCATCGACGGATAATCAGCCCCAGCATTTT.

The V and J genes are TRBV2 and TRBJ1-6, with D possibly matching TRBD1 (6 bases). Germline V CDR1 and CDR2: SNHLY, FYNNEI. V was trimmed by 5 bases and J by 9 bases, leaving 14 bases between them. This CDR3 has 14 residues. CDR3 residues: CASSKQGFGSPLHF. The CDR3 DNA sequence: TGTGCCAGCAGTAAACAGGGTTTCGGTTCACCCCTCCACTTT. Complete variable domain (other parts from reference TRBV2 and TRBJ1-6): EPEVTQTPSHQVTQMGQEVILRCVPISNHLYFYWYRQILGQKVEFLVSFYNNEISEKSEIFDDQFSVERPDGSNFTLKIRSTKLEDSAMYFCASSKQGFGSPLHFGNGTRLTVT.

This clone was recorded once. DNA for the CDR3: TGTGCCAGCAGCGAGGGGGACCCGGCCGGGGAGCTGTTTTTT. This codes for CASSEGDPAGELFF. The rearrangement links TRBV9 to TRBJ2-2, with D tentatively TRBD1 (6 bases). CDR1 and CDR2 (germline): SGDLS, YYNGEE. This CDR3 is built from 14 residues. Between the trimmed V and J ends, which lost 3 bases and 6 bases, there was a span of 12 bases.

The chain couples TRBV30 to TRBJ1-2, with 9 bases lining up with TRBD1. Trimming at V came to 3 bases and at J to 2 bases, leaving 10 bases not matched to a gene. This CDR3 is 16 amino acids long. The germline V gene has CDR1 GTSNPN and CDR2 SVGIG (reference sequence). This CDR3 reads CAWRPPSGQGNYGYTF. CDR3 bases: TGTGCCTGGAGGCCACCCTCGGGACAGGGAAACTATGGCTACACCTTC.

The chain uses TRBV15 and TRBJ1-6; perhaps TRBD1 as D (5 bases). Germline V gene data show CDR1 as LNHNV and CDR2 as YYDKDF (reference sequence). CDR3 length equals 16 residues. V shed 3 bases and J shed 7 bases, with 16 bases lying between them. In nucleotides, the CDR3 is TGTGCCACCAGCAGCCGGGACTATTCTCCCAATTCACCCCTCCACTTT. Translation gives CATSSRDYSPNSPLHF.

CDR3 DNA sequence: TGTGCCAGCAGATTACTAGCGGGCGAGAACACCGGGGAGCTGTTTTTT. Protein: CASRLLAGENTGELFF. V and J are TRBV27 and TRBJ2-2, with 9 bases fitting TRBD2. The CDR3 is 16 amino acids. Germline-derived CDR1 and CDR2 are MNHEY and SMNVEV (reference sequence). Trimming at V came to 6 bases and at J to 1 base, leaving 6 bases not matched to a gene.

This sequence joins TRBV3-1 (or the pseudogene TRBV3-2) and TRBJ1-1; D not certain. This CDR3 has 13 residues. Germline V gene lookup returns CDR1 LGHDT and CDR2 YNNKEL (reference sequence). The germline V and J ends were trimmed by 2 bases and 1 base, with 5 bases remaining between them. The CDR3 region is CASSQRQNTEAFF. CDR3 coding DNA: TGTGCCAGCAGCCAAAGACAGAACACTGAAGCTTTCTTT.

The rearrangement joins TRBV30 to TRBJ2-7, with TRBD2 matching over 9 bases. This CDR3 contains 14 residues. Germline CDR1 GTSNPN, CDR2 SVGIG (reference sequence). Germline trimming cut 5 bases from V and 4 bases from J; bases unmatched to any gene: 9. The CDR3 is CAWSFSGGGYEQYF. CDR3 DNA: TGTGCCTGGTCTTTTAGCGGGGGAGGGTACGAGCAGTACTTC. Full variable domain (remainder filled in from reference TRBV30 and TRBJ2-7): SQTIHQWPATLVQPVGSPLSLECTVEGTSNPNLYWYRQAAGRGLQLLFYSVGIGQISSEVPQNLSASRPQDRQFILSSKKLLLSDSGFYLCAWSFSGGGYEQYFGPGTRLTVT.

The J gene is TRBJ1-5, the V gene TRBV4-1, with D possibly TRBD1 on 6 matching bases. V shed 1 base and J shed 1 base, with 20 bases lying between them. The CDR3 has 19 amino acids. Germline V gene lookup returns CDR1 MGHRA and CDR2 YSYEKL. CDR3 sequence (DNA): TGCGCCAGCAGCCAAGTAGGTAGCAGGGGAAGGATAAGCAATCAGCCCCAGCATTTT. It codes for CASSQVGSRGRISNQPQHF.

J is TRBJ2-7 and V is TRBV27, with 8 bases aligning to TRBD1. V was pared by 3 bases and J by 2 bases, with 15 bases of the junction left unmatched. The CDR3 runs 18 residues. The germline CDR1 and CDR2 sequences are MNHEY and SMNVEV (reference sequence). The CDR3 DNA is TGTGCCAGCAGTTTCTCTCCAACCACGGACAGGGTCCCCTACGAGCAGTACTTC. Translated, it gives CASSFSPTTDRVPYEQYF.

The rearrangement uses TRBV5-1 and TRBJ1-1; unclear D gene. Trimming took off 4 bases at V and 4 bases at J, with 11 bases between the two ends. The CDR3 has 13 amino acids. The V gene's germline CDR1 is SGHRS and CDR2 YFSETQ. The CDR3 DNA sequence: TGCGCCAGCAGCATCGGCCCGGCCACTGAAGCTTTCTTT. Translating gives CASSIGPATEAFF.

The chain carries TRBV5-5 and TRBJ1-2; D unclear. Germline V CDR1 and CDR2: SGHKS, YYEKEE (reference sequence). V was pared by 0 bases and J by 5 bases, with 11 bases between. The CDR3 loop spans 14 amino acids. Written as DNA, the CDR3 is TGTGCCAGCAGCTTGGGAGCCCGGTGGTATGGCTACACCTTC. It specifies CASSLGARWYGYTF. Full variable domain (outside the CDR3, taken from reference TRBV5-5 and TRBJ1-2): DAGVTQSPTHLIKTRGQQVTLRCSPISGHKSVSWYQQVLGQGPQFIFQYYEKEERGRGNFPDRFSARQFPNYSSELNVNALLLGDSALYLCASSLGARWYGYTFGSGTRLTVV.

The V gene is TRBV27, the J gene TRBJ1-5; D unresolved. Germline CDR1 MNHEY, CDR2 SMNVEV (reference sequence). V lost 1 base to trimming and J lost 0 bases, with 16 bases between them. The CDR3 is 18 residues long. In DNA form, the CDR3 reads TGTGCCAGCAGTTTATGTAGGACGGAAAGTTATAGCAATCAGCCCCAGCATTTT. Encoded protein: CASSLCRTESYSNQPQHF.

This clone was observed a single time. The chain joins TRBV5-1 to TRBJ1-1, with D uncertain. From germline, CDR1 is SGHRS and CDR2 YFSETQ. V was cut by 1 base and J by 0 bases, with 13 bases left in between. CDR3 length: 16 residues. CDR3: CASSLHLRSMNTEAFF. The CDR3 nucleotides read TGCGCCAGCAGCTTGCACCTACGAAGCATGAACACTGAAGCTTTCTTT.

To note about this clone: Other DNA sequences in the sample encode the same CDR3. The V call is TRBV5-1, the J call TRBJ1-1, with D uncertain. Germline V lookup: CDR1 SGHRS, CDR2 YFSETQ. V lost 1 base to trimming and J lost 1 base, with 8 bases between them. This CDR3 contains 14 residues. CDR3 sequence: CASSLQSGNTEAFF. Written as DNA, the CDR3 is TGCGCCAGCAGCTTGCAGAGTGGGAACACTGAAGCTTTCTTT.

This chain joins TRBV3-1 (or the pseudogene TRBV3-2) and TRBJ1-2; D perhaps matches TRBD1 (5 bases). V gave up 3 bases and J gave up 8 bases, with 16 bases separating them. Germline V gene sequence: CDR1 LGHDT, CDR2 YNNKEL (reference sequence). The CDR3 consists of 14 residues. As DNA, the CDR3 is TGTGCCAGCAGCCACCGAGGGGTAGGGGAAGGCTACACCTTC. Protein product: CASSHRGVGEGYTF.

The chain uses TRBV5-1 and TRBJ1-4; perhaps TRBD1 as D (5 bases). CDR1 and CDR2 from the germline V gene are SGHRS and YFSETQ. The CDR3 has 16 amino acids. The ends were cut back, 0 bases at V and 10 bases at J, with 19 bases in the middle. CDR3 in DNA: TGCGCCAGCAGCTTGGCCGGTGCGACGGGGGAAGGAAAACTGTTTTTT. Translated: CASSLAGATGEGKLFF.

The CDR3, as DNA: TGTGCCAGCTCACCACAAGGCGGACAGAATAATTCACCCCTCCACTTT. It translates to CASSPQGGQNNSPLHF. The chain combines TRBV18 with TRBJ1-6; D possibly corresponds to TRBD1 (6 bases). CDR3 length equals 16 residues. V gave up 1 base and J gave up 5 bases, with 12 bases separating them. Germline loops: CDR1 KGHSH, CDR2 LQKENI.

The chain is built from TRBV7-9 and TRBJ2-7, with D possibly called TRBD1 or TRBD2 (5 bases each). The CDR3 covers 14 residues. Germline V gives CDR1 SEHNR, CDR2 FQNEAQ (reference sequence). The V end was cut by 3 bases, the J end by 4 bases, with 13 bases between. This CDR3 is CASSFTGREYEQYF. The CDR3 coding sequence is TGTGCCAGCAGCTTCACGGGCAGGGAGTACGAGCAGTACTTC.

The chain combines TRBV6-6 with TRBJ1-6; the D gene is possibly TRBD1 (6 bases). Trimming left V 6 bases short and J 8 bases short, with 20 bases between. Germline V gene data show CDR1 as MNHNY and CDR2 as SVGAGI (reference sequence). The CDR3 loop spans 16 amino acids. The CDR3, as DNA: TGTGCCAGCAGGCCCCAATGGGGGCGCGGGGATTCACCCCTCCACTTT. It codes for CASRPQWGRGDSPLHF.

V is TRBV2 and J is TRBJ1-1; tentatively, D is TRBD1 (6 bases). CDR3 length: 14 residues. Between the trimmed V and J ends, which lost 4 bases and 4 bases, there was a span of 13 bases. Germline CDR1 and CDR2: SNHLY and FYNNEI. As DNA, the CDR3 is TGTGCCAGCAGTGGACAGGAAGAGGGCACTGAAGCTTTCTTT. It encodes CASSGQEEGTEAFF.

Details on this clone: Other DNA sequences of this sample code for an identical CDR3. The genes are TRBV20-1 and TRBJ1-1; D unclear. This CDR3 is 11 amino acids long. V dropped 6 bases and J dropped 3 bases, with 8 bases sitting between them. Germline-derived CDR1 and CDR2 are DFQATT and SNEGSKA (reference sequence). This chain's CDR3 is CSALRDTEAFF. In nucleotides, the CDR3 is TGCAGTGCCCTACGGGACACTGAAGCTTTCTTT.

The CDR3, as DNA: TGTGCCAGCAGCCCCTGGGGGGGGACATACTACGAGCAGTACTTC. Amino acids: CASSPWGGTYYEQYF. The chain uses TRBV7-2 and TRBJ2-7; D might be TRBD2 (7 bases). The CDR3 is 15 residues long. V was clipped by 5 bases and J by 3 bases, with 17 bases between them. Looked up from germline, CDR1 is SGHTA and CDR2 is FQGNSA.

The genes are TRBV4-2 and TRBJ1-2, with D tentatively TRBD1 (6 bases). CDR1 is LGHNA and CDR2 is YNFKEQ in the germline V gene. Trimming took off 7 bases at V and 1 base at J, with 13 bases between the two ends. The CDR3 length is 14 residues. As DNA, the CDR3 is TGTGCCAGCACTCAGGGGCCAGATAACTATGGCTACACCTTC. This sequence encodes CASTQGPDNYGYTF.

The CDR3 sequence: CAWTMGPPRTSDLQETQYF. The CDR3 DNA follows: TGTGCCTGGACCATGGGACCACCCAGGACAAGCGACCTCCAAGAGACCCAGTACTTC. This chain uses TRBV30 with TRBJ2-5; tentatively, D is TRBD1 or TRBD2 (5 bases each). The CDR3 loop spans 19 amino acids. Trimming took off 4 bases at V and 1 base at J, with 28 bases between the two ends. Germline CDR1 reads GTSNPN; CDR2 reads SVGIG (reference sequence).

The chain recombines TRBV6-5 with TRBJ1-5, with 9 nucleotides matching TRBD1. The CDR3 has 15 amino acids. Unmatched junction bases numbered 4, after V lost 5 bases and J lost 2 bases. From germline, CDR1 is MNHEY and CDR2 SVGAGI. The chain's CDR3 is CASSTQGAGNQPQHF. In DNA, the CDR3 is TGTGCCAGCAGTACACAGGGGGCGGGCAATCAGCCCCAGCATTTT.

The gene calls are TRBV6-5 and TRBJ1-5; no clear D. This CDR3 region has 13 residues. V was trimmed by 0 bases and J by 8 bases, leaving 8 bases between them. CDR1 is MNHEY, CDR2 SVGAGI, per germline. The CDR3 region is CASSYSGIEPQHF. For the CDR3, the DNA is TGTGCCAGCAGTTACTCGGGTATTGAGCCCCAGCATTTT.

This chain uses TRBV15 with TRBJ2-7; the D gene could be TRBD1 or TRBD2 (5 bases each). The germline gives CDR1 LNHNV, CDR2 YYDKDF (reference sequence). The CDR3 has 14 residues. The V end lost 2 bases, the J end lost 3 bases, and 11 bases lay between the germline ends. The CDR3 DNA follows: TGTGCCACCAGCAGATTCATGGGGGACTACGAGCAGTACTTC. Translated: CATSRFMGDYEQYF.

The DNA for the CDR3 is TGTGCCAGCAGCCAAGATCCCCGAGGCAATGAGCAGTTCTTC. Amino acids: CASSQDPRGNEQFF. The V call is TRBV14, the J call TRBJ2-1; D remains ambiguous. The CDR3 runs to 14 residues. Germline V gives CDR1 SGHDN, CDR2 FVKESK. The V end lost 0 bases, the J end lost 6 bases, and 9 bases lay between the germline ends.